This section outlines one TCR beta chain sequence together with its context. Trimming took off 1 base at V and 7 bases at J, with 13 bases between the two ends. This CDR3 has 14 amino acids. CDR1 is LGHNA and CDR2 is YSLEER in the germline V gene. The source of the sample is a study of PD-1 blockade in mismatch repair-deficient tumors. At the level of the study: Patients had about 13 mismatch repair-deficient cancer types and were previously treated and progressing.

A few pembrolizumab responders had their TCRs sequenced. Here immunoSEQ multiplex PCR was the method, and the copy in TCRdb shows in-frame clones only, minus some. The table includes about 60,000 clones, approximately 89% detected once. The sequence derives from an adult with mismatch repair-deficient cancer. This sample comprised peripheral blood, obtained 52 weeks after starting pembrolizumab. The chain combines TRBV4-3 with TRBJ1-2, with D possibly matching TRBD1 (6 bases). CDR3 nucleotide sequence: TGCGCCAGCAGCCAAGTTTTCTTGGACAGTGGCTACACCTTC. Translated, it gives CASSQVFLDSGYTF.